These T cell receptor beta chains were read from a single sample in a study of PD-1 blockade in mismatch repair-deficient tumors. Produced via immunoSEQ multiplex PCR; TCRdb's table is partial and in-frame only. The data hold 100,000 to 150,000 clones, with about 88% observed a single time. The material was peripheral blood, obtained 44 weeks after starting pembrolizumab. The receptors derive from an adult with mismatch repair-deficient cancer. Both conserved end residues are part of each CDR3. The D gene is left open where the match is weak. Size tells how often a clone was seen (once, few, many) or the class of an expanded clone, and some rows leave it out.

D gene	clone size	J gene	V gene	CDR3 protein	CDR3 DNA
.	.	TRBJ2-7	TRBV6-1	CASSELAASYEQYF	TGTGCCAGCAGTGAATTGGCAGCCTCCTACGAGCAGTACTTC
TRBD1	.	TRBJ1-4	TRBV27	CASSQGRGLNEKLFF	TGTGCCAGCAGTCAAGGCAGGGGGCTTAATGAAAAACTGTTTTTT
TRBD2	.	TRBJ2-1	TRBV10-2	CASSGTPSGRPNEQFF	TGCGCCAGCAGTGGTACCCCTAGCGGGAGGCCCAATGAGCAGTTCTTC
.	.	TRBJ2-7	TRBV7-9	CASSLGGRYEQYF	TGTGCCAGCAGCTTAGGGGGGAGATACGAGCAGTACTTC
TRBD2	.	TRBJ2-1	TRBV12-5	CASGGTGGSSSYNEQFF	TGTGCTAGTGGTGGCACGGGGGGGAGCAGCTCCTACAATGAGCAGTTCTTC
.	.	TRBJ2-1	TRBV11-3	CASSLDSHAMDEQFF	TGTGCCAGCAGCTTAGATTCTCACGCCATGGATGAGCAGTTCTTC
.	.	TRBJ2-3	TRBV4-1	CASSQDRAGGSTDTQYF	TGCGCCAGCAGCCAAGATAGAGCAGGCGGGAGCACAGATACGCAGTATTTT
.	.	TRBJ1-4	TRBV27	CASSSLATNEKLFF	TGTGCCAGCAGTTCTCTTGCAACTAATGAAAAACTGTTTTTT
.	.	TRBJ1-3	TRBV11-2	CASSDGPHSGNTIYF	TGTGCCAGCAGCGACGGCCCCCACTCTGGAAACACCATATATTTT
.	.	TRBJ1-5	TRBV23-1	CASVKYDFSNQPQHF	TGCGCCAGCGTCAAATATGACTTTAGCAATCAGCCCCAGCATTTT
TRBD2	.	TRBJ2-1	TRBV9	CASSPGGLAGGKNNEQFF	TGTGCCAGCAGCCCAGGGGGACTAGCGGGAGGGAAAAACAATGAGCAGTTCTTC
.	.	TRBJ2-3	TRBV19	CASSIGTTRSTDTQYF	TGTGCCAGTAGTATCGGCACAACCAGGAGCACAGATACGCAGTATTTT
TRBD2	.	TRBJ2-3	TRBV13	CASSVWTSGRADTQYF	TGTGCCAGCAGCGTTTGGACTAGCGGGAGGGCAGATACGCAGTATTTT
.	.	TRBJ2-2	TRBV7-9	CASSSLTGTNTGELFF	TGTGCCAGCAGCTCTCTGACCGGTACGAACACCGGGGAGCTGTTTTTT
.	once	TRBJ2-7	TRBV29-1	CSARDTYEQYF	TGCAGCGCCCGGGACACCTACGAGCAGTACTTC
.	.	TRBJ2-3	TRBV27	CASSPRTAYTDTQYF	TGTGCCAGCAGTCCCAGGACGGCCTACACAGATACGCAGTATTTT
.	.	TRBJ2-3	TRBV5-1	CASSLVSGGAADTQYF	TGCGCCAGCAGCTTGGTTTCGGGGGGCGCCGCAGATACGCAGTATTTT
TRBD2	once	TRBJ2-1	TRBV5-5	CASSPITSGSLSYNEQFF	TGTGCCAGCAGCCCAATCACTAGCGGGAGTTTATCCTACAATGAGCAGTTCTTC
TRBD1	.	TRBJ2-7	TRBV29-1	CSAKTGQSYEQYF	TGCAGCGCTAAAACGGGACAGTCCTACGAGCAGTACTTC
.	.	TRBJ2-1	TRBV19	CASSTRGTYNEQFF	TGTGCCAGTAGTACCAGGGGCACCTACAATGAGCAGTTCTTC
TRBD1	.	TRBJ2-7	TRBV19	CASSSDRGVYEQYF	TGTGCCAGTAGTAGCGACAGGGGAGTCTACGAGCAGTACTTC
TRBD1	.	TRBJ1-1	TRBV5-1	CASSSRGQGDTEAFF	TGCGCCAGCAGCTCGCGGGGACAGGGAGACACTGAAGCTTTCTTT
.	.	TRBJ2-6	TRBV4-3	CASSRLRVAGANVLTF	TGCGCCAGCAGCCGCTTAAGGGTGGCTGGGGCCAACGTCCTGACTTTC
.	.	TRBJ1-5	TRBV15	CATSPPGHYSNQPQHF	TGTGCCACCAGCCCTCCCGGACACTATAGCAATCAGCCCCAGCATTTT
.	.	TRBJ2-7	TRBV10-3	CAISPDPREQYF	TGTGCCATCAGCCCCGACCCCCGCGAGCAGTACTTC
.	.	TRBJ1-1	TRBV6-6	CASSQTIEGTEAFF	TGTGCCAGCAGTCAGACCATAGAGGGCACTGAAGCTTTCTTT
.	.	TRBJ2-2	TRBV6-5	CASSYGDPNTGELFF	TGTGCCAGCAGTTACGGCGACCCTAACACCGGGGAGCTGTTTTTT
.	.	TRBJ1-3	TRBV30	CAWSWGDSGNTIYF	TGTGCCTGGAGTTGGGGGGACTCTGGAAACACCATATATTTT
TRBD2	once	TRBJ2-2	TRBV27	CASSPSSGMTSGELFF	TGTGCCAGCAGTCCATCTAGCGGGATGACGTCCGGGGAGCTGTTTTTT